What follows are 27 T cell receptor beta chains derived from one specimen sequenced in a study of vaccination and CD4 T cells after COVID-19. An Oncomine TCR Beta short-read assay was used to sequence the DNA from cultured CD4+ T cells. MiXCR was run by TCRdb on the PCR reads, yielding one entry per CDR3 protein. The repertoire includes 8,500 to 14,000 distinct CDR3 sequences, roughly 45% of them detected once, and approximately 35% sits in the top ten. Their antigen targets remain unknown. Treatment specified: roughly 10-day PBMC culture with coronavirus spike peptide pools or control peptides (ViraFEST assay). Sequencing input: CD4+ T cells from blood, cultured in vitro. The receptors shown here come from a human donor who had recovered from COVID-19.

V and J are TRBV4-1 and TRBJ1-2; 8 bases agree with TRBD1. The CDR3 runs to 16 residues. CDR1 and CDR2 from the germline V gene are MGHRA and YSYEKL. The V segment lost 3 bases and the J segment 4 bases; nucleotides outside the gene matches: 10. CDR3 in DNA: TGCGCCAGCAGCCACGTCGGATTTGACAGGGGCTATGGCTACACCTTC. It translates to CASSHVGFDRGYGYTF.

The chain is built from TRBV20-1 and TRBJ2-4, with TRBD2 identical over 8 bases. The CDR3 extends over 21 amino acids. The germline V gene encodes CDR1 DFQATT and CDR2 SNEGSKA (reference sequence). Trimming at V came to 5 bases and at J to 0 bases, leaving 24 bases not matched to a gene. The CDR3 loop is CSALPRGGELLRGLAKNIQYF. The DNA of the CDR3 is TGCAGTGCTCTCCCCCGGGGGGGGGAACTCCTTCGCGGACTAGCCAAAAACATTCAGTACTTC.

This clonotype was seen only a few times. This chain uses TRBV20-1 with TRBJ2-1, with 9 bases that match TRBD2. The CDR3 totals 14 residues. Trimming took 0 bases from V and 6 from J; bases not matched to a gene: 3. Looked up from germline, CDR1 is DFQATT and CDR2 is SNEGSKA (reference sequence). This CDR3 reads CSARDRRGGNEQFF. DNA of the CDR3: TGCAGTGCTAGAGATAGGCGGGGGGGCAATGAGCAGTTCTTC.

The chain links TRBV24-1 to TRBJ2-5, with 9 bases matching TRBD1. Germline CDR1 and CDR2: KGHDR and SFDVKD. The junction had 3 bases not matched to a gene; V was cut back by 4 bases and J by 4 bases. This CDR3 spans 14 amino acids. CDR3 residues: CATSEGTGLETQYF. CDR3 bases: TGTGCCACCAGTGAGGGGACAGGGCTAGAGACCCAGTACTTC.

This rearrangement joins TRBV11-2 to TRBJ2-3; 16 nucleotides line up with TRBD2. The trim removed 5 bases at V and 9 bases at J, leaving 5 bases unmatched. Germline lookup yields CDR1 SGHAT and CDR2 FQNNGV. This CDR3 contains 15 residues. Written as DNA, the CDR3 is TGTGCCAGCAGCCCGGGACTAGCGGGGGGGGAGACGCAGTATTTT. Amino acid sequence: CASSPGLAGGETQYF.

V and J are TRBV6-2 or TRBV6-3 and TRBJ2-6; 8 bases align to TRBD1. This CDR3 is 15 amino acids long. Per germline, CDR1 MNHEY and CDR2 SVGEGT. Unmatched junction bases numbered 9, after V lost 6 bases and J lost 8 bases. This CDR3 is CASSFFRDRTNVLTF. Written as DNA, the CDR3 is TGTGCCAGCAGCTTTTTCCGGGACAGGACCAACGTCCTGACTTTC.

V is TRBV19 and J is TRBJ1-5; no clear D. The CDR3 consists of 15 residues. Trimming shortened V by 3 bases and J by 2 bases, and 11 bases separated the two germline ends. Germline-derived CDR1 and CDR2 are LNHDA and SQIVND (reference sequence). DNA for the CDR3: TGTGCCAGTAGTATTAGTCACGGGGGCAATCAGCCCCAGCATTTT. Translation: CASSISHGGNQPQHF.

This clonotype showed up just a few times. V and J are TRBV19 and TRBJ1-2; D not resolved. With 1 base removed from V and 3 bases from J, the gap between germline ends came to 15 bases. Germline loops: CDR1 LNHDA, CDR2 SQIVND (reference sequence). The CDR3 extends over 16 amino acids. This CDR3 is CASSIVHLDRDYGYTF. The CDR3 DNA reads TGTGCCAGTAGTATAGTCCACCTGGACCGTGACTATGGCTACACCTTC.

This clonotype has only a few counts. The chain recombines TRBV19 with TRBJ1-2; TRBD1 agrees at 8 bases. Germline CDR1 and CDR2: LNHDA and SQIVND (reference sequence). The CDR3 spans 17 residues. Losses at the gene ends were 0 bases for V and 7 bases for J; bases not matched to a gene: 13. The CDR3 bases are TGTGCCAGTAGTATAGATATTCGGGTTCAGGGGGCACTTGGCTACACCTTC. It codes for CASSIDIRVQGALGYTF.

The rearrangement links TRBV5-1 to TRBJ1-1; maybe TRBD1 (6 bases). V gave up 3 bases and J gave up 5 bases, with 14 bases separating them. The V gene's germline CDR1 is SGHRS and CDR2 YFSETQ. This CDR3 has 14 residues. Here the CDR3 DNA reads TGCGCCAGCAGCTCACAGGGAGGGGAGACTGAAGCTTTCTTT. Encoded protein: CASSSQGGETEAFF.

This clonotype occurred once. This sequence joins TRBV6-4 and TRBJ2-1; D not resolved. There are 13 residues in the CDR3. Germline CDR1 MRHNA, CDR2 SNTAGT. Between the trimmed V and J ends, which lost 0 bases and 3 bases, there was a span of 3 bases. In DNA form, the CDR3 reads TGTGCCAGCAGTGACTCGGACTACAATGAGCAGTTCTTC. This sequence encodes CASSDSDYNEQFF.

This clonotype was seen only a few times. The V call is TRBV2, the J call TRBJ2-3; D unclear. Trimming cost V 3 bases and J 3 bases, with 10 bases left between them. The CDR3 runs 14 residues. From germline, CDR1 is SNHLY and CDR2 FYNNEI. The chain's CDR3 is CASSENSKTDTQYF. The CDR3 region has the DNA TGTGCCAGCAGTGAGAACAGCAAGACAGATACGCAGTATTTT.

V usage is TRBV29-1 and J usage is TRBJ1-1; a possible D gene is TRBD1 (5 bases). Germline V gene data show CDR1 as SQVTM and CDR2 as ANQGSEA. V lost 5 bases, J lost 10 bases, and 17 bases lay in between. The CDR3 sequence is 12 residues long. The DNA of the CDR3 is TGCAGCGTTCAGGCCCCGGGACTGAGAGCTTTCTTT. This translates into CSVQAPGLRAFF.

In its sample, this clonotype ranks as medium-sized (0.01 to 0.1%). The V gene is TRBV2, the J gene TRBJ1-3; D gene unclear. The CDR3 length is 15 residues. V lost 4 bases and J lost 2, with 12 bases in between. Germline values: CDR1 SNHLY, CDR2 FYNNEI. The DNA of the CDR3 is TGTGCCAGCAGTGGCCAAGGATTTGCTGGAAACACCATATATTTT. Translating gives CASSGQGFAGNTIYF.

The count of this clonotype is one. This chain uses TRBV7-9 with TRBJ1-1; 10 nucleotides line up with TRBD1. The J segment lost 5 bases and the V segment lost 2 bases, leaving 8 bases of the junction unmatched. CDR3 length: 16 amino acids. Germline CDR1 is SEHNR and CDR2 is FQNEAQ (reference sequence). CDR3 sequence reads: CASSLKDRGKGTEAFF. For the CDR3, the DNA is TGTGCCAGCAGCTTAAAGGACAGGGGGAAGGGAACTGAAGCTTTCTTT. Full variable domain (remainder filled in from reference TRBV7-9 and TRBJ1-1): DTGVSQNPRHKITKRGQNVTFRCDPISEHNRLYWYRQTLGQGPEFLTYFQNEAQLEKSRLLSDRFSAERPKGSFSTLEIQRTEQGDSAMYLCASSLKDRGKGTEAFFGQGTRLTVV.

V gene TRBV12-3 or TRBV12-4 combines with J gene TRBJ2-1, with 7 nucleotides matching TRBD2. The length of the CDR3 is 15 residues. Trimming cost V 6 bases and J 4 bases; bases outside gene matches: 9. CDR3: CASSLGSSGYNEQFF. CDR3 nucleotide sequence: TGTGCCAGCAGCCTAGGGTCTAGCGGATACAATGAGCAGTTCTTC.

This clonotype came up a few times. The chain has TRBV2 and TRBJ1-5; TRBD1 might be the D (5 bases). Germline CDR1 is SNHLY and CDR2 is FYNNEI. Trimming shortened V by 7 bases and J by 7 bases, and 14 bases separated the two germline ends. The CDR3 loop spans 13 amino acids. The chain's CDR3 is CASKGQDGQPQHF. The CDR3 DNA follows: TGTGCCAGCAAGGGGCAGGACGGGCAGCCCCAGCATTTT.

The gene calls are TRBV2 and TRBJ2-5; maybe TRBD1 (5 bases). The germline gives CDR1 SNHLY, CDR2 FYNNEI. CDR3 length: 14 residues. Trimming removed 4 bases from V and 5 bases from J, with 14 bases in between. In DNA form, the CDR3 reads TGTGCCAGCAGTGGGGGCAAGCAGTCTGAGACCCAGTACTTC. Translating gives CASSGGKQSETQYF.

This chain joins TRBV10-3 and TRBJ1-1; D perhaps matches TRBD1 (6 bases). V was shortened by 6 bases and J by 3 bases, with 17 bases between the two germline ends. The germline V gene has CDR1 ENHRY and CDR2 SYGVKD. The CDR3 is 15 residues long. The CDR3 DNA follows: TGTGCCATCAGGATCAGGGGACTTGCTGACACTGAAGCTTTCTTT. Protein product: CAIRIRGLADTEAFF.

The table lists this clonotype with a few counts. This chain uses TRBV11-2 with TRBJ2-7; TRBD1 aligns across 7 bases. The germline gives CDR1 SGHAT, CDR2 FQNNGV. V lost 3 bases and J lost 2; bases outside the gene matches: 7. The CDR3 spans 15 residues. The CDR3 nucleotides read TGTGCCAGCAGCTTGGCCGGGACAGAGCCCTACGAGCAGTACTTC. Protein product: CASSLAGTEPYEQYF.

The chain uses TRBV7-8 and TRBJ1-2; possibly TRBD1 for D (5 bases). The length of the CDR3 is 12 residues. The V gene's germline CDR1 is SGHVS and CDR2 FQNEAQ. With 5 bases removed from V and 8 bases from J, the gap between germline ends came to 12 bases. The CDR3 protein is CASSPVGGGYTF. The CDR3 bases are TGTGCCAGCAGCCCGGTTGGGGGAGGCTACACCTTC.

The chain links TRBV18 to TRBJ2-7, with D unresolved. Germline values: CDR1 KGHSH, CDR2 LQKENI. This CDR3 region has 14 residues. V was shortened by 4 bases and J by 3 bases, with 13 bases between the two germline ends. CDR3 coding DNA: TGTGCCAGCTCACGTCGGGTTGTTATCTACGAGCAGTACTTC. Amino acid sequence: CASSRRVVIYEQYF.

In nucleotides, the CDR3 is TGTGCCAGCAGCTTATCTTTCAGCTCCTATGGCTACACCTTC. Residues: CASSLSFSSYGYTF. The chain combines TRBV7-8 with TRBJ1-2, with D hard to call. V lost 2 bases, J lost 4 bases, and 11 bases lay in between. In germline, CDR1 is SGHVS, CDR2 FQNEAQ. This CDR3 has 14 residues.

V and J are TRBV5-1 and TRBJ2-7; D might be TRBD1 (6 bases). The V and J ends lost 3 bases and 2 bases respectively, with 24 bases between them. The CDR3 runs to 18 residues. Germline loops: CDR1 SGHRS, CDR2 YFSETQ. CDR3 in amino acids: CASSSLPRNRDTPYEQYF. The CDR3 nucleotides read TGCGCCAGCAGCTCTCTACCTAGAAACCGGGACACCCCCTACGAGCAGTACTTC.

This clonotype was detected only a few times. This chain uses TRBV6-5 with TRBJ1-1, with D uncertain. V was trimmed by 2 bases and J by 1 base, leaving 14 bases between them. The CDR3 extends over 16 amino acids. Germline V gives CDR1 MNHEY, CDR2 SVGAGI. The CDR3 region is CASSYHQQIQNTEAFF. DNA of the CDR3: TGTGCCAGCAGTTACCACCAGCAGATACAGAACACTGAAGCTTTCTTT.

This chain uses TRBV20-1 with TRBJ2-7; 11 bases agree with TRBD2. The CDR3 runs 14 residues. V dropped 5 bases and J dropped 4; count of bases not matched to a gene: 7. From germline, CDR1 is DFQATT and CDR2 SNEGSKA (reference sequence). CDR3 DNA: TGCAGTGCTGTCCCCGGGACTAGCGGTTACGAGCAGTACTTC. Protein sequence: CSAVPGTSGYEQYF.

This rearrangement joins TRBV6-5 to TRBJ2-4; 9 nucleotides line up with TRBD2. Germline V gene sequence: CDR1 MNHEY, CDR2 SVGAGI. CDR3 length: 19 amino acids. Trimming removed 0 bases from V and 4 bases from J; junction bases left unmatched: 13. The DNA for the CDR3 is TGTGCCAGCAGTTACTCGTTTGCGGGGGGGCTTCCGGGAAAAAACATTCAGTACTTC. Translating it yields CASSYSFAGGLPGKNIQYF.